These T cell receptor beta chains were read from a single sample in a study of blood T cell repertoires in COVID-19. The data were produced by immunoSEQ multiplex PCR, yet TCRdb's version contains in-frame clones alone and is incomplete. The data show a few hundred thousand clones, approximately 84% seen once. The sequenced material came from PBMCs or T cells enriched from blood (not recorded which). The receptors were sampled from a woman in her 30s who had recovered from COVID-19. CDR3s include the opening cysteine and the closing phenylalanine or tryptophan. A D gene is named only where the DNA matches it firmly. Only some rows state a clone size, as once, few, many or a class for expanded clones.

j_call d_call v_call clone_size cdr3_nt cdr3_aa
TRBJ2-7 TRBD1 TRBV5-1 - TGCGCCAGCAGCACGGGACAGGGGTCCTCCTACGAGCAGTACTTC CASSTGQGSSYEQYF
TRBJ1-2 - TRBV19 - TGTGCCAGTAACCATCCGGGACACTTTTCTTATGGCTACACCTTC CASNHPGHFSYGYTF
TRBJ2-1 - TRBV19 - TGTGCCAGTAGTATATTAGGAGATGAGCAGTTCTTC CASSILGDEQFF
TRBJ1-3 TRBD1 TRBV18 - TGTGCCAGCTCACCTTTGACAGGGGGTGGAAACACCATATATTTT CASSPLTGGGNTIYF
TRBJ1-6 - TRBV28 - TGTGCCAGCAGTATGCAGGGTATGGTTGATTCACCCCTCCACTTT CASSMQGMVDSPLHF
TRBJ1-4 TRBD1 TRBV30 once TGTGCCTGGAGTGTAGAGACAGGGGTGGAAAAACTGTTTTTT CAWSVETGVEKLFF
TRBJ1-6 TRBD1 TRBV9 - TGTGCCAGCAGTGGGGACAGGGGAGGATCACCCCTCCACTTT CASSGDRGGSPLHF
TRBJ1-6 - TRBV2 - TGTGCCAGCAGTGGAGGATGGCCCTATAATTCACCCCTCCACTTT CASSGGWPYNSPLHF
TRBJ2-7 - TRBV9 - TGTGCCAGCAGCGCTACAGGTTCCTACGAGCAGTACTTC CASSATGSYEQYF
TRBJ1-5 - TRBV4-1 - TGCGCCAGCAGCCAAGATGAAGAGACGGGGGATAAGCCCCAGCATTTT CASSQDEETGDKPQHF
TRBJ2-7 - TRBV27 - TGTGCCAGCCGACGGGACAACTTTTACGAGCAGTACTTC CASRRDNFYEQYF
TRBJ1-2 - TRBV9 - TGTGCCAGCAGCGTAGGTACAGGCGACGCGTATGGCTACACCTTC CASSVGTGDAYGYTF
TRBJ2-3 - TRBV19 few TGTGCCAGTAGTATTTCGGGCACAGATACGCAGTATTTT CASSISGTDTQYF
TRBJ2-7 - TRBV13 - TGTGCCAGCAGCTTAGGCCTTAAGGGGGTGGACTACGAGCAGTACTTC CASSLGLKGVDYEQYF
TRBJ2-4 - TRBV5-6 - TGTGCCAGCAGCTCACAGGCGGTCAAAAACATTCAGTACTTC CASSSQAVKNIQYF
TRBJ2-7 TRBD2 TRBV9 - TGTGCCAGCAGCGTAGGAGGACTAGCGGGGATCCACGAGCAGTACTTC CASSVGGLAGIHEQYF
TRBJ1-5 - TRBV7-9 - TGTGCCAGCAGCTTGATAGAAAATCAGCCCCAGCATTTT CASSLIENQPQHF
TRBJ1-2 TRBD1 TRBV29-1 - TGCAGCGTCGAGGGAGGACAGGGCGGCTATGGCTACACCTTC CSVEGGQGGYGYTF
TRBJ1-5 TRBD1 TRBV4-2 - TGTGCCAGCAGCCTCGGGACAGGGGACAATCAGCCCCAGCATTTT CASSLGTGDNQPQHF
TRBJ2-5 - TRBV11-2 - TGTGCCAGCAGCCCCGGCAGGGCCCTCCAAGAGACCCAGTACTTC CASSPGRALQETQYF
TRBJ1-2 TRBD1 TRBV6-5 - TGTGCCACCGAGACAGGGGTTGGCTACACCTTC CATETGVGYTF
TRBJ2-3 TRBD2 TRBV3-1/TRBV3-2 - TGTGCCAGCAGCCACAAACTAGCGGGGGGGCTCAGGGCAGATACGCAGTATTTT CASSHKLAGGLRADTQYF
TRBJ1-1 - TRBV3-1/TRBV3-2 - TGTGCCAGCAGCCAAGCCGGCAGGGGTGTAGCTTTCTTT CASSQAGRGVAFF
TRBJ1-1 TRBD1 TRBV4-1 - TGCGCCAGCAGCCAAATAGGGACAGGGGGGGAAGCTTTCTTT CASSQIGTGGEAFF
TRBJ1-6 - TRBV7-2 - TGTGCCAGCAGCTTATTTGGGAGCCCCGGATATAATTCACCCCTCCACTTT CASSLFGSPGYNSPLHF
TRBJ1-3 - TRBV3-1/TRBV3-2 - TGTGCCAGCAGCCAAGATGTGAAGCCTATCTCTGGAAACACCATATATTTT CASSQDVKPISGNTIYF
TRBJ1-2 - TRBV20-1 once TGCAGTGCGAATACAGGGTATGGCTACACCTTC CSANTGYGYTF
TRBJ1-2 TRBD1 TRBV30 - TGTGCCTGGAGTGGGGGACAGGGGTCTTACTATGGCTACACCTTC CAWSGGQGSYYGYTF
TRBJ1-2 - TRBV7-8 - TGTGCCAGCAACACTTTCGGGGGGGATAGGAACTATGGCTACACCTTC CASNTFGGDRNYGYTF
TRBJ2-2 TRBD1 TRBV5-1 once TGCGCCAGCAGCTTCGGGGACAGGGGCTTCCCCGGGGAGCTGTTTTTT CASSFGDRGFPGELFF
TRBJ2-2 - TRBV27 - TGTGCCAGCAGTAGAGACACCGGGGAGCTGTTTTTT CASSRDTGELFF
TRBJ2-2 TRBD2 TRBV5-6 - TGTGCCAGCAGTTGGACTAGCGGGGGGCCCTTTACGAACACCGGGGAGCTGTTTTTT CASSWTSGGPFTNTGELFF
TRBJ2-6 - TRBV5-1 - TGCGCCAACTTCAGGCGGGTTCCTGGGGCCAACGTCCTGACTTTC CANFRRVPGANVLTF
TRBJ2-6 - TRBV2 - TGTGCCAGCAGTGATCTGGGTGACACCTCTGGGGCCAACGTCCTGACTTTC CASSDLGDTSGANVLTF
TRBJ2-7 TRBD1 TRBV7-9 - TGTGCCAGCAGCTGGCCGGGACAGGGGGGATTTGAGCAGTACTTC CASSWPGQGGFEQYF
TRBJ2-7 - TRBV6-5 once TGTGCCAGCAGTTCCGGGGGACCCTACGAGCAGTACTTC CASSSGGPYEQYF
TRBJ2-3 TRBD2 TRBV6-5 - TGTGCCAGCAGGAGCGGGACTCCGGGAACGCAGTATTTT CASRSGTPGTQYF
TRBJ1-1 TRBD1 TRBV19 - TGTGCCAGTACCTTCAGACAGGGGACTTTGAACACTGAAGCTTTCTTT CASTFRQGTLNTEAFF
TRBJ1-5 - TRBV30 - TGTGCCTGGAGTCTCGGACAGAGCAATCAGCCCCAGCATTTT CAWSLGQSNQPQHF
TRBJ1-1 - TRBV30 - TGTGCCTGGAGTGTACTGCCCGAATTAAGAGTAGCTTTCTTT CAWSVLPELRVAFF
TRBJ2-5 TRBD1 TRBV5-1 - TGCGCCAGCAGCTTGGGGTCCGGGACAGGGGGCAGAGAGACCCAGTACTTC CASSLGSGTGGRETQYF
TRBJ1-6 - TRBV7-9 - TGTGCCAGCAGCTTAGCTCCGGGTAATTCACCCCTCCACTTT CASSLAPGNSPLHF
TRBJ1-1 - TRBV5-4 - TGTGCCAGCAGCACGGACCGGACGGGCGCCGAGGGAGCTTTCTTT CASSTDRTGAEGAFF
TRBJ2-5 TRBD2 TRBV10-3 once TGTGCCATCAGTGACCCTAGCGGGGAGGTCCAAGAGACCCAGTACTTC CAISDPSGEVQETQYF
TRBJ2-7 TRBD1 TRBV9 - TGTGCCAGCAGCGGCGGACAGGGGGTTTACGAGCAGTACTTC CASSGGQGVYEQYF
TRBJ1-6 - TRBV4-1 - TGCGCCAGCAGCCAAGGACTGACTTATAATTCACCCCTCCACTTT CASSQGLTYNSPLHF
TRBJ1-4 - TRBV19 - TGTGCCAGTAGGCGACTTTCGGGTGAAAAACTGTTTTTT CASRRLSGEKLFF
TRBJ2-5 TRBD2 TRBV7-9 - TGTGCCAGCAGCCCGACTAGCGAGGGGACCCAGTACTTC CASSPTSEGTQYF
TRBJ1-4 TRBD1 TRBV10-3 - TGTGCCATCAGTGAGTCGAGGGGGCGGCAGAGTAAAAATGAAAAACTGTTTTTT CAISESRGRQSKNEKLFF